Listed below are T cell receptor beta chains from one sample, sequenced in a study of regulatory T cells in long-lasting Graves disease. TCRdb ran MiXCR on the multiplex PCR reads and lists one entry per CDR3 protein. The sample has 500,000 to 700,000 distinct CDR3 sequences, about 32% seen once; the top ten hold roughly 46%. Sample: peripheral blood mononuclear cells (PBMCs), taken when the disease was refractory, from a patient treated with antithyroid drugs. The receptors derive from a female donor with Graves disease. CDR3s include the opening cysteine and the closing phenylalanine or tryptophan. A D gene is named only where the DNA matches it firmly. Rows may omit the clone size; those that give it use once, few, many or a size class.

D gene	J gene	V gene	clone size	CDR3 DNA	CDR3 protein
-	TRBJ1-1	TRBV5-6	few	TGTGCCAGCAGCGGCCCGGGCGCTCATACTGAAGCTTTCTTT	CASSGPGAHTEAFF
TRBD1	TRBJ1-5	TRBV19	-	TGTGCCAGTAGTGGACAGGCGGATCAGCCCCAGCATTTT	CASSGQADQPQHF
TRBD1	TRBJ2-7	TRBV20-1	-	TGCAGTGCTAGACGGGGACAGGGGCGCTACGAGCAGTACTTC	CSARRGQGRYEQYF
-	TRBJ1-1	TRBV10-2	few	TGCGCCAGCAGTGACAGAAGGCTATCCATGAACACTGAAGCTTTCTTT	CASSDRRLSMNTEAFF
-	TRBJ1-4	TRBV6-9	-	TGTGCCAGCAGTTACGGGAGAATTAATGGGATGGATGAAAAACTGTTTTTT	CASSYGRINGMDEKLFF
-	TRBJ1-2	TRBV19	-	TGTGCCAGTAGCCCACCGACGTACTATGGCTACACCTTC	CASSPPTYYGYTF
-	TRBJ1-2	TRBV6-6	-	TGTGCCAGCAGTTACTCGCCGGGGGAAGGCTACACCTTC	CASSYSPGEGYTF
TRBD1	TRBJ1-4	TRBV6-1	-	TGTGCCAGCAGGCGACAGGGCTTTGCAACTAATGAAAAACTGTTTTTT	CASRRQGFATNEKLFF
TRBD1	TRBJ1-6	TRBV20-1	-	TGCAGTGCTAGAGGGCAGGGGGCCTGGAATTCACCCCTCCACTTT	CSARGQGAWNSPLHF
-	TRBJ2-5	TRBV7-9	-	TGTGCCAGCAGCGAGGAACGACAGCCAAGGGCGGAGACCCAGTACTTC	CASSEERQPRAETQYF
-	TRBJ1-2	TRBV7-3	few	TGTGCCAGCAGCCGGGTCGGGCCCCCCGTCGACTATGGCTACACCTTC	CASSRVGPPVDYGYTF
TRBD1	TRBJ1-1	TRBV6-1	-	TGTGCCAGCAGGCACAGGGGTTTGAACACTGAAGCTTTCTTT	CASRHRGLNTEAFF
-	TRBJ1-1	TRBV27	-	TGTGCCAGCAGTTTACAGGGGTTGGACACTGAAGCTTTCTTT	CASSLQGLDTEAFF
-	TRBJ2-7	TRBV12-5	-	TGTGCTAGTGGTTTTTGGGGCTCGGGCTCCTACGAGCAGTACTTC	CASGFWGSGSYEQYF
-	TRBJ1-4	TRBV18	-	TGTGCCAGCTCACCATTTGGGCCCCAGAGCGGTGAAAAACTGTTTTTT	CASSPFGPQSGEKLFF
-	TRBJ1-5	TRBV12-3/TRBV12-4	-	TGTGCCAGCAGTTTAGGCAGGAGTTTCAATCAGCCCCAGCATTTT	CASSLGRSFNQPQHF
-	TRBJ1-1	TRBV19	-	TGTGCCAGTAGTATTCACCCCCGGGTCCCAAAGCGGGACACTGAAGCTTTCTTT	CASSIHPRVPKRDTEAFF
-	TRBJ1-6	TRBV28	-	TGTGCCAGCAGCGCCCCAACCTATAATTCACCCCTCCGCTTT	CASSAPTYNSPLRF
-	TRBJ1-2	TRBV20-1	-	TGCAGTGCTAGAGATGACTATGGCTACACCTTC	CSARDDYGYTF
-	TRBJ2-6	TRBV5-1	-	TGCGCCAGCAGTTCCTTAGTCACCCCGGAACCCTCTGGGGCCAACGTCCTGACTTTC	CASSSLVTPEPSGANVLTF